The 3 T cell receptor beta chains reported below all come from one sample, sequenced in a study of Ad26.COV2.S vaccination and SARS-CoV-2 variants. Treatment indicated: around 19 received Ad26.COV2.S at low or high dose, single or two shots; about five received placebo; per-sample allocation not given. Sampling was performed 63 days after the first vaccine or placebo injection. Generated by immunoSEQ multiplex PCR, the TCRdb table keeps only in-frame clones and is missing some. The sample has about 350,000 clones, 85% seen once. Here the sequenced sample was peripheral blood, taken in a trial of Ad26.COV2.S vaccine versus placebo. These receptors were obtained from a person between 18 and 65 years old who received the Ad26.COV2.S COVID-19 vaccine or a placebo.

The chain couples TRBV7-9 to TRBJ1-1; no reliable D call. V was pared by 3 bases and J by 2 bases, with 7 bases between. The CDR3 is 13 amino acids. CDR1 and CDR2 from the germline V gene are SEHNR and FQNEAQ (reference sequence). In nucleotides, the CDR3 is TGTGCCAGCAGCTTGACGGAAAACACTGAAGCTTTCTTT. Translation gives CASSLTENTEAFF.

The rearrangement links TRBV10-3 to TRBJ2-3, with D hard to call. The ends were cut back, 3 bases at V and 5 bases at J, with 9 bases in the middle. From germline, CDR1 is ENHRY and CDR2 SYGVKD. The CDR3 runs to 13 residues. Here the CDR3 reads CAISESGKDTQYF. CDR3 coding DNA: TGTGCCATCAGTGAAAGTGGCAAAGATACGCAGTATTTT.

This rearrangement joins TRBV27 to TRBJ2-7; D call uncertain. V was shortened by 4 bases and J by 2 bases, with 12 bases between the two germline ends. The CDR3 runs 14 residues. Germline assignment: CDR1 MNHEY and CDR2 SMNVEV (reference sequence). DNA of the CDR3: TGTGCCAGCAGTTCCCTCTCGGCCGCCTACGAGCAGTACTTC. It is translated as CASSSLSAAYEQYF.